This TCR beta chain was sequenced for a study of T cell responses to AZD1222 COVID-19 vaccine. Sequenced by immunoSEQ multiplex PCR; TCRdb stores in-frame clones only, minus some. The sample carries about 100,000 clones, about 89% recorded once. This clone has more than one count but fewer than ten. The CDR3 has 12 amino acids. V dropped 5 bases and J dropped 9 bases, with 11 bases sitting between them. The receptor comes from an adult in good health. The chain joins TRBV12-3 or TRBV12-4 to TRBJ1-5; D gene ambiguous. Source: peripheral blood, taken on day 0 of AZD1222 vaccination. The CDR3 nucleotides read TGTGCCAGCAGTGGCCCTGGAGGGCCCCAGCATTTT. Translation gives CASSGPGGPQHF.